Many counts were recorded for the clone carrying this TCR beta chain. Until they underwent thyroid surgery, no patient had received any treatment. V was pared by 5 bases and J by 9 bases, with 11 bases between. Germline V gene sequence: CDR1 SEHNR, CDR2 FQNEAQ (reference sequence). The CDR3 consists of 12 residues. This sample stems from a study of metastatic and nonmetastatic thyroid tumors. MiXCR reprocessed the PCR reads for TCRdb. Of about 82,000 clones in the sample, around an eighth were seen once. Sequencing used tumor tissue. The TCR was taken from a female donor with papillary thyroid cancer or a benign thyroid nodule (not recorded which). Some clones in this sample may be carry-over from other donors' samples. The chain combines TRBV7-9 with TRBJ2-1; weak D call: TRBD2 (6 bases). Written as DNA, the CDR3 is TGTGCCAGCAGCCCTGCCGGGGGTGAGCAGTTCTTC. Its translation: CASSPAGGEQFF.